One sample yielded the 21 T cell receptor beta chains listed below, sequenced in a study of T cells expressing NK-cell markers. Following a re-call of the 5' RACE reads, TCRdb has one entry per CDR3 protein and lacks DNA. The specimen's table records about 440,000 distinct CDR3 sequences. The sample was blood T cells: a sorted CD56 or NKG2C T cell subset, CD4+ or CD8+ T cells, or bulk PBMC T cells (not recorded which). These receptors originate from a woman aged 18 to 75 in good health.

The chain employs TRBV12-5 and TRBJ2-1. The CDR3 contains 14 residues. Germline V gene sequence: CDR1 LGHNT, CDR2 FRNRAP. The CDR3 loop reads CASGLEQNYNEQFF.

The chain employs TRBV28 and TRBJ2-7. This CDR3 region has 13 residues. Germline loops: CDR1 MDHEN, CDR2 SYDVKM. The CDR3 reads CASSPLSGREQYF.

The J gene is TRBJ2-5, the V gene TRBV7-2; the TCRdb D gene call, TRBD2, has no DNA to confirm it. The CDR3 runs to 16 residues. Germline values: CDR1 SGHTA, CDR2 FQGNSA. CDR3 sequence: CASSFGASGAQETQYF.

This chain uses TRBV19 with TRBJ2-3. Germline loops: CDR1 LNHDA, CDR2 SQIVND (reference sequence). The CDR3 runs to 15 residues. The CDR3 sequence: CASSIRPTGTDTQYF.

The J gene is TRBJ1-1, the V gene TRBV20-1; as DNA is missing, the TRBD1 call by TCRdb cannot be tested. The germline CDR1 and CDR2 sequences are DFQATT and SNEGSKA (reference sequence). There are 12 residues in the CDR3. The CDR3 spells CSALDQGGQAFF.

The gene calls are TRBV29-1 and TRBJ1-6; TCRdb calls TRBD1, which cannot be checked without DNA. Germline values: CDR1 SQVTM, CDR2 ANQGSEA. This CDR3 has 14 residues. The CDR3 spells CSVGFGQGNSPLHF.

This chain links TRBV4-2 with TRBJ1-5; TCRdb lists TRBD1, though no DNA is available to test this call. Germline CDR1 is LGHNA and CDR2 is YNFKEQ. This CDR3 spans 15 amino acids. The CDR3 reads CASISDRVSNQPQHF.

This chain connects TRBV11-2 to TRBJ1-4; TCRdb picks TRBD1, but there is no DNA to check that call. Germline V gene lookup returns CDR1 SGHAT and CDR2 FQNNGV. The CDR3 totals 16 residues. The CDR3 is CASSLAGAATNEKLFF.

This chain connects TRBV5-1 to TRBJ2-1; TCRdb's assignment of TRBD2 cannot be checked, as there is no DNA. The CDR3 has 14 residues. Germline CDR1 and CDR2: SGHRS and YFSETQ. This chain's CDR3 is CASRPSGAYNEQFF.

The rearrangement uses TRBV20-1 and TRBJ2-1; with no DNA, the TCRdb D assignment of TRBD2 cannot be verified. Germline V CDR1 and CDR2: DFQATT, SNEGSKA (reference sequence). This CDR3 is built from 14 residues. The CDR3 spells CSARAGEALREQFF.

The rearrangement links TRBV5-1 to TRBJ1-3. CDR1 SGHRS and CDR2 YFSETQ come from the germline V gene. The CDR3 runs to 14 residues. The CDR3 here is CASSLEDPGNTIYF.

The gene calls are TRBV20-1 and TRBJ2-1; no DNA is available, so the TRBD2 call from TCRdb remains unchecked. The CDR3 has 16 residues. Germline V CDR1 and CDR2: DFQATT, SNEGSKA (reference sequence). CDR3 loop: CSARDHASGVPNEQFF.

This sequence joins TRBV5-1 and TRBJ2-3. The CDR3 length is 14 residues. The V gene's germline CDR1 is SGHRS and CDR2 YFSETQ. CDR3 loop: CASSLGTGTDTQYF. The variable domain in full, completed from reference TRBV5-1 and TRBJ2-3, reads KAGVTQTPRYLIKTRGQQVTLSCSPISGHRSVSWYQQTPGQGLQFLFEYFSETQRNKGNFPGRFSGRQFSNSRSEMNVSTLELGDSALYLCASSLGTGTDTQYFGPGTRLTVL.

This rearrangement joins TRBV28 to TRBJ2-1. This CDR3 has 17 amino acids. Germline CDR1 is MDHEN and CDR2 is SYDVKM. The CDR3 protein is CASNSPSAMSSYNEQFF. Together with reference TRBV28 and TRBJ2-1, the CDR3 gives the full variable domain: DVKVTQSSRYLVKRTGEKVFLECVQDMDHENMFWYRQDPGLGLRLIYFSYDVKMKEKGDIPEGYSVSREKKERFSLILESASTNQTSMYLCASNSPSAMSSYNEQFFGPGTRLTVL.

The CDR3 reads CASSFGAGEGNEQFF. This sequence joins TRBV7-8 and TRBJ2-1; TCRdb lists TRBD1, though no DNA is available to test this call. The germline gives CDR1 SGHVS, CDR2 FQNEAQ. This CDR3 has 15 residues.

The rearrangement joins TRBV20-1 to TRBJ1-6; TCRdb calls TRBD1, which cannot be checked without DNA. This CDR3 region has 16 residues. Germline V lookup: CDR1 DFQATT, CDR2 SNEGSKA (reference sequence). This CDR3 reads CSAPPGGSGDSSPLHF.

This chain links TRBV20-1 with TRBJ2-1; TCRdb reports TRBD2, a call that lacks DNA to check it against. The CDR3 length is 14 residues. Germline assignment: CDR1 DFQATT and CDR2 SNEGSKA (reference sequence). The CDR3 protein is CSAKPLAGGREQFF.

The chain joins TRBV20-1 to TRBJ1-1; TCRdb lists TRBD1, though no DNA is available to test this call. Per the germline V gene, CDR1 is DFQATT and CDR2 is SNEGSKA (reference sequence). CDR3 length: 13 amino acids. The CDR3 is CSGRQGGNTEAFF.

The V gene is TRBV4-2, the J gene TRBJ1-5; TCRdb's D call of TRBD1 is untestable without DNA. The CDR3 runs to 15 residues. Germline V lookup: CDR1 LGHNA, CDR2 YNFKEQ. CDR3 residues: CASSQNQGSGQPQHF.

V and J are TRBV11-2 and TRBJ1-1. Germline CDR1 reads SGHAT; CDR2 reads FQNNGV. CDR3 length equals 11 residues. The CDR3: CASSHDTEAFF.

The J gene is TRBJ2-1, the V gene TRBV18; TCRdb's D call, TRBD2, is unchecked because there is no DNA. Germline CDR1 reads KGHSH; CDR2 reads LQKENI. This CDR3 region has 14 residues. CDR3 sequence reads: CASSPPTSRNEQFF. The variable domain in full, with the rest retrieved from reference TRBV18 and TRBJ2-1, is NAGVMQNPRHLVRRRGQEARLRCSPMKGHSHVYWYRQLPEEGLKFMVYLQKENIIDESGMPKERFSAEFPKEGPSILRIQQVVRGDSAAYFCASSPPTSRNEQFFGPGTRLTVL.